This T cell receptor beta chain emerged from a study of T cell repertoires and leukemia-associated antigens. Study context: Effective reads per sample ranged from roughly 3.3 to 5.5 million.

Without fetal bovine serum, CD3+ T cells were rested overnight. The CDR3 length is 14 residues. Germline CDR1 and CDR2: SGHRS and YFSETQ. Via MiXCR, TCRdb re-called the 5' RACE reads, giving one row per CDR3 protein. This table has around 14,000 distinct CDR3 sequences, approximately 38% appearing once. As regards this clonotype: Its antigen is unidentified. Compared with germline, one end of the junction differs, possibly owing to a read error.

General study findings and limits: Expanded clones' antigen specificity and function were not directly tested.

This TCR was recovered from a female donor in good health. Sequencing was done on a sample of CD3+ T cells sorted from blood and cultured. The V call is TRBV5-1, the J call TRBJ2-5; weak D call: TRBD1 (6 bases). CDR3 in amino acids: CACSLGITGETQYF. CDR3 sequence (DNA): TGCGCCTGCAGCTTAGGAATTACAGGGGAGACCCAGTACTTC.